The 5 T cell receptor beta chains below were found in one sample sequenced in a study of shared clonotypes between healthy human individuals. Generated by immunoSEQ multiplex PCR, the TCRdb table keeps only in-frame clones and is missing some. This table has around 700,000 clones, less than 80% appearing once. Sequenced: memory CD4+ T cells sorted from blood. The subset is: CD45RA-negative fraction. The receptors here all came from a woman in her 30s in good health.

The chain links TRBV25-1 to TRBJ1-3, with D possibly TRBD1 on 5 matching bases. From germline, CDR1 is MGHDK and CDR2 SYGVNS. V was clipped by 5 bases and J by 6 bases, with 20 bases between them. The CDR3 length is 16 residues. This chain's CDR3 is CASSTPLGGEKNTIYF. CDR3 bases: TGTGCCAGCAGTACCCCTCTGGGAGGGGAAAAAAACACCATATATTTT.

This clone was observed once. The chain combines TRBV28 with TRBJ2-7; 8 nucleotides align to TRBD1. Losses at the gene ends were 6 bases for V and 2 bases for J; bases not matched to a gene: 3. The CDR3 has 13 residues. CDR1 and CDR2 (germline): MDHEN, SYDVKM. The chain's CDR3 is CASRQGQAYEQYF. In DNA, the CDR3 is TGTGCCAGCAGACAGGGACAGGCCTACGAGCAGTACTTC.

Remarks on this clone: This sequence may be a read error, since a much larger clone differs from it by one base. Other DNA sequences from this sample encode an identical CDR3 as well. The genes are TRBV18 and TRBJ1-2; weak D call: TRBD1 (5 bases). Germline V gene lookup returns CDR1 KGHSH and CDR2 LQKENI. This CDR3 has 15 residues. The CDR3 reads CASSPDSTPLYGYTF. The DNA of the CDR3 is TGTGCTAGCTCACCTGACAGCACCCCTCTCTATGGCTACACCTTC. The full variable domain, its missing parts supplied by reference TRBV18 and TRBJ1-2, is NAGVMQNPRHLVRRRGQEARLRCSPMKGHSHVYWYRQLPEEGLKFMVYLQKENIIDESGMPKERFSAEFPKEGPSILRIQQVVRGDSAAYFCASSPDSTPLYGYTFGSGTRLTVV.

The chain joins TRBV2 to TRBJ2-7; possibly TRBD2 for D (6 bases). Germline lookup yields CDR1 SNHLY and CDR2 FYNNEI. This CDR3 is built from 13 residues. Trimming stripped 4 bases from V and 5 bases from J, with 12 bases between. The CDR3 sequence: CASSVWPGDEQYF. The CDR3, as DNA: TGTGCCAGCAGTGTTTGGCCGGGAGACGAGCAGTACTTC.

The chain links TRBV11-2 to TRBJ2-1, with D tentatively TRBD2 (5 bases). Trimming took off 1 base at V and 11 bases at J, with 12 bases between the two ends. The CDR3 is 13 residues long. Germline CDR1 SGHAT, CDR2 FQNNGV. The CDR3 DNA reads TGTGCCAGCAGCTTAGGCGGGCACAACCAGCAGTTCTTC. Its protein is CASSLGGHNQQFF.